The 27 T cell receptor beta chains listed next were all sequenced from one sample in a study of Tregs in tolerant kidney transplant recipients (dated by TCRdb to about 2019). The time point label corresponds to: blood sample drawn before combined kidney and bone marrow transplant. The library was obtained by the immunoSEQ multiplex PCR assay. TCRdb mirrors the immuneACCESS table, restricted to in-frame sequences. Some clones are absent from its copies; in checked studies, under half trace to an unresolved V gene, and the reason for the others is unknown. The sample profile shows 90,000 to 130,000 clones; around 89% of them were found once. The top ten clonotypes cover approximately 0.35% of the sample. The input for sequencing was CD4+ T cells from blood, taken before the transplant. These receptors originate from a human donor who received a combined kidney and bone marrow transplant.

The chain joins TRBV7-9 to TRBJ2-1; tentative D call: TRBD2 (6 bases). This CDR3 comprises 14 residues. Germline lookup yields CDR1 SEHNR and CDR2 FQNEAQ (reference sequence). The ends were cut back, 11 bases at V and 2 bases at J, with 16 bases in the middle. In nucleotides, the CDR3 is TGTGCCTCCGATGCCGGGACTGCCTACAATGAGCAGTTCTTC. Protein product: CASDAGTAYNEQFF.

V and J are TRBV6-1 and TRBJ2-5; D perhaps matches TRBD1 (5 bases). This CDR3 has 14 residues. V was cut by 6 bases and J by 2 bases, with 13 bases left in between. Germline assignment: CDR1 MNHNS and CDR2 SASEGT. CDR3 protein: CASSLDKIQETQYF. In nucleotides, the CDR3 is TGTGCCAGCAGCCTGGACAAAATTCAAGAGACCCAGTACTTC.

This sequence joins TRBV5-5 and TRBJ1-2; D ambiguous. Germline V gives CDR1 SGHKS, CDR2 YYEKEE (reference sequence). V lost 2 bases to trimming and J lost 8 bases, with 13 bases between them. CDR3 length equals 13 residues. The CDR3 loop is CASSFSGLTGYTF. CDR3 nucleotide sequence: TGTGCCAGCAGCTTCTCCGGACTGACAGGCTACACCTTC.

CDR3 in DNA: TGTGCCAGCAGGGTTCAGAAGGGGACCGGGGAGCTGTTTTTT. Its translation is CASRVQKGTGELFF. The J gene is TRBJ2-2, the V gene TRBV2; D perhaps matches TRBD1 (5 bases). V was cut by 6 bases and J by 5 bases, with 13 bases left in between. The CDR3 has 14 amino acids. CDR1 SNHLY and CDR2 FYNNEI come from the germline V gene.

The J gene is TRBJ2-2, the V gene TRBV7-8; D gene uncertain. The germline V and J ends were trimmed by 5 bases and 4 bases, with 8 bases remaining between them. This CDR3 region has 13 residues. Per the germline V gene, CDR1 is SGHVS and CDR2 is FQNEAQ. The CDR3 DNA reads as TGTGCCAGCAGCGTACAGTTCACCGGGGAGCTGTTTTTT. Translated: CASSVQFTGELFF.

The rearrangement joins TRBV14 to TRBJ1-5; D ambiguous. V lost 7 bases and J 4 bases, leaving 14 bases between the germline ends. This CDR3 region has 14 residues. Germline V CDR1 and CDR2: SGHDN, FVKESK. Written as DNA, the CDR3 is TGTGCCAGCATTGGTCGTAGGAGAAATCAGCCCCAGCATTTT. Residues: CASIGRRRNQPQHF. Variable domain in full (rest from reference TRBV14 and TRBJ1-5): EAGVTQFPSHSVIEKGQTVTLRCDPISGHDNLYWYRRVMGKEIKFLLHFVKESKQDESGMPNNRFLAERTGGTYSTLKVQPAELEDSGVYFCASIGRRRNQPQHFGDGTRLSIL.

This clone was counted once. The chain employs TRBV10-3 and TRBJ2-1, with TRBD2 identical over 10 bases. Germline CDR1 is ENHRY and CDR2 is SYGVKD. The CDR3 contains 16 residues. V shed 0 bases and J 4 bases; nucleotides not matched to a gene: 3. The CDR3, as DNA: TGTGCCATCAGTGAGTCTAGCGGGGGGTTTTACAATGAGCAGTTCTTC. It codes for CAISESSGGFYNEQFF.

The chain links TRBV15 to TRBJ2-1; possibly TRBD1 for D (6 bases). CDR3 size: 14 residues. CDR1 is LNHNV, CDR2 YYDKDF, per germline (reference sequence). V lost 3 bases, J lost 3 bases, and 9 bases lay in between. The CDR3 is CATSRKDSYNEQFF. CDR3 in DNA: TGTGCCACCAGCAGGAAGGACAGCTACAATGAGCAGTTCTTC.

This clone was recorded once. V is TRBV5-1 and J is TRBJ2-5, with D possibly being TRBD1 (5 bases). Germline lookup yields CDR1 SGHRS and CDR2 YFSETQ. V lost 4 bases and J lost 5, with 12 bases in between. The length of the CDR3 is 13 residues. The DNA of the CDR3 is TGCGCCAGCAGCCAGGAAGGGGCGGAGACCCAGTACTTC. It specifies CASSQEGAETQYF. Using reference TRBV5-1 and TRBJ2-5 for the parts outside the CDR3, the full variable domain is KAGVTQTPRYLIKTRGQQVTLSCSPISGHRSVSWYQQTPGQGLQFLFEYFSETQRNKGNFPGRFSGRQFSNSRSEMNVSTLELGDSALYLCASSQEGAETQYFGPGTRLLVL.

The genes are TRBV18 and TRBJ2-1; D not certain. V gave up 6 bases and J gave up 4 bases, with 13 bases separating them. Germline V gene data show CDR1 as KGHSH and CDR2 as LQKENI. This CDR3 is 14 amino acids long. CDR3 residues: CASSHVREYNEQFF. CDR3 bases: TGTGCCAGCTCCCACGTTCGCGAATACAATGAGCAGTTCTTC.

This clone showed up just once. V and J are TRBV5-6 and TRBJ2-1; 8 bases map to TRBD2. From germline, CDR1 is SGHDT and CDR2 YYEEEE. The CDR3 extends over 15 amino acids. After removal of 0 bases from V and 9 bases from J, the junction contained 8 bases not matched to a gene. The CDR3 nucleotides are TGTGCCAGCAGCTTGGTAGCGGTAGCGGGGCCTGAGCAGTTCTTC. Residues: CASSLVAVAGPEQFF.

Only one count was recorded for this clone. The genes are TRBV19 and TRBJ1-1, with 12 bases aligning to TRBD1. Trimming at V came to 6 bases and at J to 6 bases, leaving 11 bases not matched to a gene. Germline assignment: CDR1 LNHDA and CDR2 SQIVND (reference sequence). The CDR3 is 16 amino acids. The CDR3 DNA is TGTGCCAGTAGAGTCCCGGGACAGGGGGCGAGGGCTGAAGCTTTCTTT. Protein: CASRVPGQGARAEAFF.

J is TRBJ1-1 and V is TRBV6-4; D uncertain. The CDR3 has 13 amino acids. Germline V gene lookup returns CDR1 MRHNA and CDR2 SNTAGT. V was pared by 6 bases and J by 2 bases, with 10 bases between. This CDR3 reads CASSATRNTEAFF. The CDR3, as DNA: TGTGCCAGCAGCGCGACACGTAACACTGAAGCTTTCTTT.

V gene TRBV10-2 combines with J gene TRBJ1-6; perhaps TRBD1 as D (6 bases). V was pared by 3 bases and J by 4 bases, with 10 bases between. Germline V lookup: CDR1 WSHSY, CDR2 SAAADI. The CDR3 length is 15 residues. CDR3 amino acids: CASSDRGGYNSPLHF. For the CDR3, the DNA is TGCGCCAGCAGTGATAGGGGGGGTTATAATTCACCCCTCCACTTT.

The V and J genes are TRBV5-4 and TRBJ2-2, with TRBD2 matching over 12 bases. The CDR3 consists of 17 residues. The germline gives CDR1 SGHNT, CDR2 YYREEE (reference sequence). The V gene end was trimmed by 4 bases and the J gene end by 0 bases; junction bases not matched to a gene: 4. Written as DNA, the CDR3 is TGTGCCAGCAGCACGGGACTAGCGGGTACGAACACCGGGGAGCTGTTTTTT. This sequence encodes CASSTGLAGTNTGELFF.

This clone has more than one count but fewer than ten. The chain is built from TRBV18 and TRBJ1-2, with D unclear. Trimming cost V 6 bases and J 3 bases, with 8 bases left between them. The CDR3 spans 12 residues. CDR1 is KGHSH, CDR2 LQKENI, per germline. CDR3 coding DNA: TGTGCCAGCTCCCAACCGGACTATGGCTACACCTTC. Its translation: CASSQPDYGYTF.

The CDR3 spells CASTRTTGVYGYTF. The DNA of the CDR3 is TGTGCCAGCACCCGAACCACCGGGGTCTATGGCTACACCTTC. The chain joins TRBV6-5 to TRBJ1-2; D is uncertain. This CDR3 has 14 residues. The ends were cut back, 7 bases at V and 4 bases at J, with 16 bases in the middle. Germline CDR1 reads MNHEY; CDR2 reads SVGAGI.

The chain recombines TRBV19 with TRBJ1-1; D gene uncertain. With 3 bases removed from V and 5 bases from J, the gap between germline ends came to 4 bases. Germline V gene data show CDR1 as LNHDA and CDR2 as SQIVND (reference sequence). This CDR3 has 11 amino acids. The chain's CDR3 is CASSMETEAFF. The CDR3 DNA reads TGTGCCAGTAGTATGGAGACTGAAGCTTTCTTT.

The rearrangement joins TRBV7-2 to TRBJ1-3; D gene ambiguous. CDR3 length equals 14 residues. Trimming removed 5 bases from V and 0 bases from J, with 8 bases in between. Per germline, CDR1 SGHTA and CDR2 FQGNSA. CDR3 residues: CASSSGFSGNTIYF. The CDR3 region has the DNA TGTGCCAGCAGCAGCGGTTTCTCTGGAAACACCATATATTTT.

The rearrangement links TRBV27 to TRBJ2-7; D may be TRBD1 (6 bases). Trimming took 2 bases from V and 5 from J, leaving 16 bases between them. Germline CDR1 is MNHEY and CDR2 is SMNVEV (reference sequence). CDR3 length: 15 residues. The CDR3 DNA follows: TGTGCCAGCAGTTTAGTCGTAGGGACACTCCACGAGCAGTACTTC. Translated: CASSLVVGTLHEQYF.

The V gene is TRBV7-2, the J gene TRBJ1-4; 7 nucleotides line up with TRBD1. Looked up from germline, CDR1 is SGHTA and CDR2 is FQGNSA. This CDR3 has 16 residues. The V and J ends lost 0 bases and 8 bases, in that order; junction bases with no gene match: 9. Written as DNA, the CDR3 is TGTGCCAGCAGCTTAGCGTTGGGACAGTCTTACGAAAAACTGTTTTTT. This sequence encodes CASSLALGQSYEKLFF. The variable domain in full, with the rest retrieved from reference TRBV7-2 and TRBJ1-4, is GAGVSQSPSNKVTEKGKDVELRCDPISGHTALYWYRQSLGQGLEFLIYFQGNSAPDKSGLPSDRFSAERTGGSVSTLTIQRTQQEDSAVYLCASSLALGQSYEKLFFGSGTQLSVL.

Here the CDR3 DNA reads TGCGCCAGCAGCTTGGAGCCAGGGGGTTTGAACACTGAAGCTTTCTTT. Amino acid sequence: CASSLEPGGLNTEAFF. The rearrangement links TRBV5-1 to TRBJ1-1, with 7 nucleotides matching TRBD1. CDR1 is SGHRS, CDR2 YFSETQ, per germline. The junction had 5 bases not matched to a gene; V was cut back by 0 bases and J by 0 bases. The length of the CDR3 is 16 residues.

The CDR3 DNA follows: TGCGCCAGCAGGCGGGAGCTTCCCTACGAGCAGTACTTC. This gives the protein CASRRELPYEQYF. V gene TRBV23-1 combines with J gene TRBJ2-7; 7 positions match TRBD2. TRBV23-1 counts as an open reading frame of uncertain function. Trimming removed 6 bases from V and 2 bases from J; junction bases left unmatched: 4. This CDR3 is built from 13 residues.

The V gene is TRBV6-6, the J gene TRBJ1-2; the D gene is possibly TRBD1 (5 bases). The CDR3 is 14 residues long. The ends were cut back, 5 bases at V and 8 bases at J, with 18 bases in the middle. The germline V gene encodes CDR1 MNHNY and CDR2 SVGAGI (reference sequence). This chain's CDR3 is CASSPGSPRWGYTF. The CDR3, as DNA: TGTGCCAGCAGTCCAGGGTCCCCGAGATGGGGCTACACCTTC.

This clone was observed a single time. J is TRBJ1-6 and V is TRBV11-2; 8 bases are a match to TRBD1. CDR3 length: 14 residues. With V trimmed by 3 bases and J by 9 bases, 4 bases remained unmatched. The germline CDR1 and CDR2 sequences are SGHAT and FQNNGV. The DNA of the CDR3 is TGTGCCAGCAGCTTCTACGACAGGGGTTCACCCCTCCACTTT. The encoded protein is CASSFYDRGSPLHF.

V gene TRBV7-2 combines with J gene TRBJ1-2; D not resolved. The V gene's germline CDR1 is SGHTA and CDR2 FQGNSA. Trimming took 5 bases from V and 6 from J, leaving 10 bases between them. The CDR3 covers 12 residues. This CDR3 is CASSPSRDGYTF. The CDR3 region has the DNA TGTGCCAGCAGCCCTAGCCGGGATGGCTACACCTTC.

The J gene is TRBJ2-1, the V gene TRBV2; D possibly corresponds to TRBD2 (5 bases). Germline V gene sequence: CDR1 SNHLY, CDR2 FYNNEI. V was cut by 4 bases and J by 5 bases, with 12 bases left in between. The CDR3 runs 14 residues. The CDR3 loop reads CASSGTFGNNEQFF. The CDR3 DNA reads as TGTGCCAGCAGTGGGACTTTCGGAAACAATGAGCAGTTCTTC.